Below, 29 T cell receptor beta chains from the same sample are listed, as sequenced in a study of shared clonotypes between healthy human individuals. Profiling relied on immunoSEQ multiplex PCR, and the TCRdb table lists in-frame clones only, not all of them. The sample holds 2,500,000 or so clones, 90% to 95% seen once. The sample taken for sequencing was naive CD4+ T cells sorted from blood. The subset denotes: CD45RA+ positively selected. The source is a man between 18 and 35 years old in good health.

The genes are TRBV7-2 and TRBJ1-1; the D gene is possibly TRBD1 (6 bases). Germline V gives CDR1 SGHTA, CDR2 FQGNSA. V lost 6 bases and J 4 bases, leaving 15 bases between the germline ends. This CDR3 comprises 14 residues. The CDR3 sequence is CASSLNRVGTEAFF. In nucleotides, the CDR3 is TGTGCCAGCAGTCTTAACAGGGTCGGCACTGAAGCTTTCTTT.

CDR3 region: CASRHPNQPQHF. The CDR3 DNA reads TGTGCCAGCAGACATCCCAATCAGCCCCAGCATTTT. The V gene is TRBV2, the J gene TRBJ1-5, with unresolved D. Germline-derived CDR1 and CDR2 are SNHLY and FYNNEI. The CDR3 covers 12 residues. The V and J ends lost 6 bases and 3 bases respectively, with 6 bases between them.

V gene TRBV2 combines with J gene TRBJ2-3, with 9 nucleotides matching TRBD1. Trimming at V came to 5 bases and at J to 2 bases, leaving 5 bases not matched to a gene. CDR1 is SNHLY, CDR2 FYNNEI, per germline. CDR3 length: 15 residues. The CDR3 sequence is CASSLGQGNTDTQYF. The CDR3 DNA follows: TGTGCCAGCAGTCTGGGACAGGGTAACACAGATACGCAGTATTTT.

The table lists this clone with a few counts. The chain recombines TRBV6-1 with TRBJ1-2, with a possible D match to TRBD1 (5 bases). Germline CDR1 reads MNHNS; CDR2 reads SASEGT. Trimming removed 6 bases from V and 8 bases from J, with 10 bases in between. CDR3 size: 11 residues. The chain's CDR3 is CASRGDGGYTF. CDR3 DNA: TGTGCCAGCAGGGGGGACGGGGGCTACACCTTC.

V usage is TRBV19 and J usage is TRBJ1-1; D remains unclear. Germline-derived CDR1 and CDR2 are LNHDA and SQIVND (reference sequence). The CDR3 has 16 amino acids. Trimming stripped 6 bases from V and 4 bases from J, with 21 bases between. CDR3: CASSKGRSVGITEAFF. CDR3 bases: TGTGCCAGTAGCAAGGGCAGGTCAGTGGGGATCACTGAAGCTTTCTTT.

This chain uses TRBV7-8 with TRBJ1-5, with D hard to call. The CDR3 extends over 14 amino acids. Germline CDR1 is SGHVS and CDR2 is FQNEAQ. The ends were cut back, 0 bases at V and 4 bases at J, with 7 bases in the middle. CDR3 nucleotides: TGTGCCAGCAGCTTAGCGGCCTGGAATCAGCCCCAGCATTTT. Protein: CASSLAAWNQPQHF.

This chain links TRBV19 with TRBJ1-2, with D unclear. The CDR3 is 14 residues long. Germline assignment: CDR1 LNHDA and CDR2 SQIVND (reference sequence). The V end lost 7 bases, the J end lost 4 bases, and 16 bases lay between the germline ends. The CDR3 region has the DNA TGTGCCAGTAACAGACCTCTGTTCGGCTATGGCTACACCTTC. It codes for CASNRPLFGYGYTF.

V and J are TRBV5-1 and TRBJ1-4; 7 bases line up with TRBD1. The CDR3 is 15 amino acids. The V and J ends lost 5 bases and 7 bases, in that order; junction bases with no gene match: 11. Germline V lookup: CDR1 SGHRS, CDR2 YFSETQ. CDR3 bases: TGCGCCAGCAGACCAAAACCGGGACAGATTGAAAAACTGTTTTTT. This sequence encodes CASRPKPGQIEKLFF.

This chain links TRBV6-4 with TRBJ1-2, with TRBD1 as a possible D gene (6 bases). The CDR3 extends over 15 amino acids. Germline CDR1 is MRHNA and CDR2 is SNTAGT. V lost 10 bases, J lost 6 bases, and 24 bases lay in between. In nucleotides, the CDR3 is TGTGCCACTAATTCGGAACAGGGATCTTCGAATGGCTACACCTTC. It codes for CATNSEQGSSNGYTF.

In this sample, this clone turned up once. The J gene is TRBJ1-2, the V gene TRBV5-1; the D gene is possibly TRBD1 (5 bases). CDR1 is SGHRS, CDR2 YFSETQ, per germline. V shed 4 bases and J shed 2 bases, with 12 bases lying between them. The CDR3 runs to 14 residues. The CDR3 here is CASSPEKGNYGYTF. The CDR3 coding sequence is TGCGCCAGCAGCCCAGAAAAGGGGAACTATGGCTACACCTTC.

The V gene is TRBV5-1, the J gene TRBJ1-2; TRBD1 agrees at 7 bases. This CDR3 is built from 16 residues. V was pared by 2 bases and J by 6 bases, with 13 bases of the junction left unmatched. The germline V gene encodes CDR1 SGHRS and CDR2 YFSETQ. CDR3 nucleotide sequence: TGCGCCAGCAGCTTAGGGGGCGTAACCGGCGGGGATGGCTACACCTTC. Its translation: CASSLGGVTGGDGYTF.

CDR3 DNA sequence: TGTGCCAGCAGCCAGGGACCCCCGAATTCACCCCTCCACTTT. The encoded protein is CASSQGPPNSPLHF. V usage is TRBV14 and J usage is TRBJ1-6; possible D gene TRBD1, 5 bases. The CDR3 has 14 amino acids. Germline V gives CDR1 SGHDN, CDR2 FVKESK. Between the trimmed V and J ends, which lost 3 bases and 7 bases, there was a span of 10 bases.

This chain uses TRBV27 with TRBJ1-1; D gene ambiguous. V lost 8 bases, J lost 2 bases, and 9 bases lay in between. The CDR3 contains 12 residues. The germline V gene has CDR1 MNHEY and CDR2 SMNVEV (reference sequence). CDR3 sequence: CASRQLNTEAFF. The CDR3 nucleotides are TGTGCCAGCCGTCAGCTTAACACTGAAGCTTTCTTT.

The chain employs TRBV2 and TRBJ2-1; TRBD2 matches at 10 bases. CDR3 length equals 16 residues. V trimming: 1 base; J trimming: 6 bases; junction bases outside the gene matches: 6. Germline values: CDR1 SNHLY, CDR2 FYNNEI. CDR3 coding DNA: TGTGCCAGCAGTGAAGGGGATCTAGCGGGGGTCAATGAGCAGTTCTTC. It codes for CASSEGDLAGVNEQFF.

The CDR3 reads CASSLEDRTGELFF. In DNA form, the CDR3 reads TGCGCCAGCAGCTTGGAAGATCGCACCGGGGAGCTGTTTTTT. This rearrangement joins TRBV5-1 to TRBJ2-2; D call uncertain. Between the trimmed V and J ends, which lost 0 bases and 4 bases, there was a span of 7 bases. CDR1 SGHRS and CDR2 YFSETQ come from the germline V gene. CDR3 length equals 14 residues.

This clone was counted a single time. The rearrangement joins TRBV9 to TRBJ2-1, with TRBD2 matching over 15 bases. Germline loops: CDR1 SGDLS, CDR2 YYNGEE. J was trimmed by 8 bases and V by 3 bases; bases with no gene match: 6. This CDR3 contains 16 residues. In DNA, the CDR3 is TGTGCCAGCAGCGCTACGGGACTAGCGGGGGGAGATGAGCAGTTCTTC. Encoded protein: CASSATGLAGGDEQFF.

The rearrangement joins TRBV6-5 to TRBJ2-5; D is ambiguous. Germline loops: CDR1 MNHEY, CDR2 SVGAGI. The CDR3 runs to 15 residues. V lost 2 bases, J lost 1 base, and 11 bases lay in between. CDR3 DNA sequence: TGTGCCAGCAGTTACGGTCGAGTTCCCCAAGAGACCCAGTACTTC. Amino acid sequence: CASSYGRVPQETQYF.

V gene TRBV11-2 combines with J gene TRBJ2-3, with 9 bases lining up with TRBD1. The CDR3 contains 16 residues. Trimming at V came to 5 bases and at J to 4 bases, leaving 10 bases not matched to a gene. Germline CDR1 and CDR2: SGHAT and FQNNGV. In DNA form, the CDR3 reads TGTGCCAGCAGCATGACCGGGACAGGGATCGCAGATACGCAGTATTTT. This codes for CASSMTGTGIADTQYF.

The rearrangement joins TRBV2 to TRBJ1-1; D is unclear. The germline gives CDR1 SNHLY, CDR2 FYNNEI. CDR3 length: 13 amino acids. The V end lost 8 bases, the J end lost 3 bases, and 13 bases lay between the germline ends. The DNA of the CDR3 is TGTGCCAGCCAGAGGGTAGTGGACACTGAAGCTTTCTTT. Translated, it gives CASQRVVDTEAFF. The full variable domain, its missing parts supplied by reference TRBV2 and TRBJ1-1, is EPEVTQTPSHQVTQMGQEVILRCVPISNHLYFYWYRQILGQKVEFLVSFYNNEISEKSEIFDDQFSVERPDGSNFTLKIRSTKLEDSAMYFCASQRVVDTEAFFGQGTRLTVV.

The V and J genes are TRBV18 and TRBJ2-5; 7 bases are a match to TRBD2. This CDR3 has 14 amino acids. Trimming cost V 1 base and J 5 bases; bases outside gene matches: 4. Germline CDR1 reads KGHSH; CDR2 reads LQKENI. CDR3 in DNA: TGTGCCAGCTCACCACGGGAGGGGATGGAGACCCAGTACTTC. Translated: CASSPREGMETQYF.

This chain's CDR3 is CASSLVANYGYTF. Here the CDR3 DNA reads TGTGCCAGCAGTTTAGTGGCTAACTATGGCTACACCTTC. The chain uses TRBV27 and TRBJ1-2; D is unclear. V gave up 2 bases and J gave up 0 bases, with 4 bases separating them. The V gene's germline CDR1 is MNHEY and CDR2 SMNVEV (reference sequence). CDR3 size: 13 residues.

CDR3: CASSLVLGTEAFF. The CDR3, as DNA: TGTGCCAGCAGCTTAGTTCTGGGGACTGAAGCTTTCTTT. V is TRBV11-3 and J is TRBJ1-1; D is undetermined. This CDR3 is 13 amino acids long. The V gene lost 1 base and the J gene lost 5 bases, with 8 bases spanning the gap. CDR1 and CDR2 (germline): SGHNT, YENEEA.

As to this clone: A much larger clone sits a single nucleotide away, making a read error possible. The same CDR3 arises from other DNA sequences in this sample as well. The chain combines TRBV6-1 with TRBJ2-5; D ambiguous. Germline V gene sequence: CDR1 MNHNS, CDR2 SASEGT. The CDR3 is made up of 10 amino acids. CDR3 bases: TGTGCCAGCAGCGAAGAGACCCAGTACTTC. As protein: CASSEETQYF.

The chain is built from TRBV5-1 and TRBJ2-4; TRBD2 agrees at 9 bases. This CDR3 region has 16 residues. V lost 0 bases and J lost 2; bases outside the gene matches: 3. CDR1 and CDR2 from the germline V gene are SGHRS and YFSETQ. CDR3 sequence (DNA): TGCGCCAGCAGCTTGGGACTAGCGGCTTCCAAAAACATTCAGTACTTC. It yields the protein CASSLGLAASKNIQYF.

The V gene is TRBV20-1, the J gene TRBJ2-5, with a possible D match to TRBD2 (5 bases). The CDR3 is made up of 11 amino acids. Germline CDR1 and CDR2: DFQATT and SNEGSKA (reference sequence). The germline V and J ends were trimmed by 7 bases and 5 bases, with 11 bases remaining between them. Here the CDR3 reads CSGYPGETQYF. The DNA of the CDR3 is TGCAGTGGCTACCCGGGGGAGACCCAGTACTTC.

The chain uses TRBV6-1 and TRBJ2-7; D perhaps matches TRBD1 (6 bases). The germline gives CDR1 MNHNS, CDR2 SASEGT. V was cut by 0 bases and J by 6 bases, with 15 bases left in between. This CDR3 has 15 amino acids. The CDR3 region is CASSEAGAPVPEQYF. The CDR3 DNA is TGTGCCAGCAGTGAAGCGGGGGCCCCCGTCCCCGAGCAGTACTTC.

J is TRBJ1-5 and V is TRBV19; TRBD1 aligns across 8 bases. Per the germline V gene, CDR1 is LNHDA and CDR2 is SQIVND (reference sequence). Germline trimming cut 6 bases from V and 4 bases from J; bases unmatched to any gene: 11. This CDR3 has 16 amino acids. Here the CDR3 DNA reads TGTGCCAGTAGCGAAGGACAGGGTAGTATGAATCAGCCCCAGCATTTT. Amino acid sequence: CASSEGQGSMNQPQHF.

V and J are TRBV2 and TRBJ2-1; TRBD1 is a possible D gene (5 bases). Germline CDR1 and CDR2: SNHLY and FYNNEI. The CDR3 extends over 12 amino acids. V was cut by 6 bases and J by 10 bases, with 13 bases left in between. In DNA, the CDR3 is TGTGCCAGCAGAGAAAGCCCAGGGGAGCAGTTCTTC. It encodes CASRESPGEQFF.

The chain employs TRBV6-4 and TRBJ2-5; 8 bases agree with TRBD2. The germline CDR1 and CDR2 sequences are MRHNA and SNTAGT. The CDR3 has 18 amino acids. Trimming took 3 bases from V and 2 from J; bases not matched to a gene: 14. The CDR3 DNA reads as TGTGCCAGCAGTGATGAAGTGATGGGACTAGTGCCGCAAGAGACCCAGTACTTC. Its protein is CASSDEVMGLVPQETQYF.